This T cell receptor beta chain was documented in a study of blood T cell repertoires in COVID-19. Background on the study: Samples came from the United States, Italy and Spain, spanning acute and convalescent COVID-19. T cells, B-cell-depleted T cells, or PBMCs provided the cDNA or gDNA that served as material.

In the original workflow: Quantification of nucleated cells was approximated via reference gene primer amplification. Some clones are missing from TCRdb's copy, which holds only in-frame ones; the method was immunoSEQ multiplex PCR. V and J calls and clone size follow that table, whereas D and trimming were derived from the DNA. The sample lists approximately 220,000 clones; 80% to 90% were seen once. The V gene's germline CDR1 is MNHEY and CDR2 SVGAGI. The CDR3 has 15 amino acids. V lost 0 bases, J lost 0 bases, and 3 bases lay in between. The material sequenced was peripheral blood. The chain has TRBV6-5 and TRBJ2-6, with D unclear. The sequence came from a man aged 35 to 55 with acute or convalescent COVID-19. Here the CDR3 reads CASSYSYSGANVLTF. The CDR3 DNA is TGTGCCAGCAGTTACTCGTACTCTGGGGCCAACGTCCTGACTTTC.